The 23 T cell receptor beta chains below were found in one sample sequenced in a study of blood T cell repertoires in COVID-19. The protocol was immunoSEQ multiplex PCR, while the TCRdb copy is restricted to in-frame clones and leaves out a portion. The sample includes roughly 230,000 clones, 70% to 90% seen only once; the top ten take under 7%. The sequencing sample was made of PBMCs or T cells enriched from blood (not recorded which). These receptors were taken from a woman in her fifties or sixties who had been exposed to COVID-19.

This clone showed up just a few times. DNA for the CDR3: TGTGCCAGCAGTGAACTAAGGAACACTGAAGCTTTCTTT. It translates to CASSELRNTEAFF. This sequence joins TRBV25-1 and TRBJ1-1, with D unresolved. The V gene's germline CDR1 is MGHDK and CDR2 SYGVNS. CDR3 length equals 13 residues. Trimming took off 2 bases at V and 1 base at J, with 5 bases between the two ends.

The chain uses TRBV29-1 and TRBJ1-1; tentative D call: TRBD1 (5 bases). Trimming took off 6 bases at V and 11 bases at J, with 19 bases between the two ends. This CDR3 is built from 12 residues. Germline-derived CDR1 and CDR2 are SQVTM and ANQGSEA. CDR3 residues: CSVEEGRGGAFF. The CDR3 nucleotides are TGCAGCGTGGAGGAGGGAAGGGGTGGTGCTTTCTTT.

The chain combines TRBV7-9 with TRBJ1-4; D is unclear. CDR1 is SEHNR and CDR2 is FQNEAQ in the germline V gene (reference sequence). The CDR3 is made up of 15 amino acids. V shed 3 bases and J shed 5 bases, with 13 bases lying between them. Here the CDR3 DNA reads TGTGCCAGCAGCTTGGGGAGTGCCCAAAATGAAAAACTGTTTTTT. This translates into CASSLGSAQNEKLFF.

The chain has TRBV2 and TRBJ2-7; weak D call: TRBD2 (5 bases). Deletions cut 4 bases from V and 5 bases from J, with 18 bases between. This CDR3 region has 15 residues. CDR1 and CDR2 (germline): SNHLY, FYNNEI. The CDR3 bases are TGTGCCAGCAGTGGCGAGGGAGCCGGCTGGGACGAGCAGTACTTC. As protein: CASSGEGAGWDEQYF.

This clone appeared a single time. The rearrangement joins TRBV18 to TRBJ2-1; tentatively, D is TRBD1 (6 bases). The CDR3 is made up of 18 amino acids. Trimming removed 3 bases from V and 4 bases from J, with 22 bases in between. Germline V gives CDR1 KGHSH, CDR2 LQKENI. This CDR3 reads CASSPIGPRVGGYNEQFF. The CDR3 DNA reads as TGTGCCAGCTCACCCATTGGGCCTAGAGTAGGGGGATACAATGAGCAGTTCTTC.

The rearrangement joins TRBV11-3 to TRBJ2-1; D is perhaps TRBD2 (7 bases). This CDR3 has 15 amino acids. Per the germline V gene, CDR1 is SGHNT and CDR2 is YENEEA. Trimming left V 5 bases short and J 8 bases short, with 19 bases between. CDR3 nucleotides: TGTGCCAGCAGCCCCGGGCGGGGGCGAGGCCATGAGCAGTTCTTC. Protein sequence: CASSPGRGRGHEQFF.

The CDR3 DNA follows: TGCGCCAGCAGCTCCTACACTGGGGCGCAAGAGACCCAGTACTTC. Residues: CASSSYTGAQETQYF. This sequence joins TRBV5-1 and TRBJ2-5, with D perhaps TRBD1 (5 bases). Germline assignment: CDR1 SGHRS and CDR2 YFSETQ. Trimming removed 3 bases from V and 2 bases from J, with 14 bases in between. The CDR3 has 15 amino acids.

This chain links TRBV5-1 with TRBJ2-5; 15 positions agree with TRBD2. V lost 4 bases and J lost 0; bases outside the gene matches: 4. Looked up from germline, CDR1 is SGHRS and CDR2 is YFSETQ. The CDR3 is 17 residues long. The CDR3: CASSEGLAGGYQETQYF. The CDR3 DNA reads TGCGCCAGCAGCGAGGGACTAGCGGGGGGTTACCAAGAGACCCAGTACTTC.

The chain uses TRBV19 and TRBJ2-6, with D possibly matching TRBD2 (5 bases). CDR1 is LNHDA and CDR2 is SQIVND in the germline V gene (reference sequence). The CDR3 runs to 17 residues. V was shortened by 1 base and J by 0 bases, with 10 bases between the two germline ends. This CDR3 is CASSIGGAISGANVLTF. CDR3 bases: TGTGCCAGTAGTATAGGGGGAGCCATCTCTGGGGCCAACGTCCTGACTTTC. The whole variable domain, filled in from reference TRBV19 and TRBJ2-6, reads DGGITQSPKYLFRKEGQNVTLSCEQNLNHDAMYWYRQDPGQGLRLIYYSQIVNDFQKGDIAEGYSVSREKKESFPLTVTSAQKNPTAFYLCASSIGGAISGANVLTFGAGSRLTVL.

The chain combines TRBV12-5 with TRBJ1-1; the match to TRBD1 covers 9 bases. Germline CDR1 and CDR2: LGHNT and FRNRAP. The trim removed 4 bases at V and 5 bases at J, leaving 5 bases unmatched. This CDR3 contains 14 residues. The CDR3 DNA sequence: TGTGCTAGTGGTTGGGGACAGGGAGTGACTGAAGCTTTCTTT. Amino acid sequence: CASGWGQGVTEAFF.

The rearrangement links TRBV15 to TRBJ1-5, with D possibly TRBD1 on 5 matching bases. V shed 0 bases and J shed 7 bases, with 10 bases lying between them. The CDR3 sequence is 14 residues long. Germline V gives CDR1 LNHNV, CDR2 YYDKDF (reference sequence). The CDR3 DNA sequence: TGTGCCACCAGCAGAGATAGGGGTTGGCAGCCCCAGCATTTT. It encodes CATSRDRGWQPQHF.

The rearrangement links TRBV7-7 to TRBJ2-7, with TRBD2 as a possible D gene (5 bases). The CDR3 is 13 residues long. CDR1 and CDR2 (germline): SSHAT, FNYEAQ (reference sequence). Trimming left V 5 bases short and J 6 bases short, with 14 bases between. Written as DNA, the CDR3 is TGTGCCAGCAGCCCCGCCCGGGGATCCGAGCAGTACTTC. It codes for CASSPARGSEQYF.

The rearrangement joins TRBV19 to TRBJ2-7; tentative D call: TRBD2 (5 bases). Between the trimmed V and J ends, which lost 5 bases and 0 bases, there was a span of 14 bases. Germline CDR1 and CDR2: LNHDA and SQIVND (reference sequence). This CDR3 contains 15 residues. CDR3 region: CASSPWTGSSYEQYF. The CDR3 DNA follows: TGTGCCAGTAGTCCGTGGACGGGGAGCTCCTACGAGCAGTACTTC.

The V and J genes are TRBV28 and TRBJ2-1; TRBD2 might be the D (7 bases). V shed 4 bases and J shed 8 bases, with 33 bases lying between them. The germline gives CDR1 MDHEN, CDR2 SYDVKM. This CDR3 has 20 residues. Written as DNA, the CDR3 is TGTGCCAGCAGTTCCCTCGAAGGGGGGGGGCCGGATAGGGGCCCCTATGAGCAGTTCTTC. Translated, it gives CASSSLEGGGPDRGPYEQFF.

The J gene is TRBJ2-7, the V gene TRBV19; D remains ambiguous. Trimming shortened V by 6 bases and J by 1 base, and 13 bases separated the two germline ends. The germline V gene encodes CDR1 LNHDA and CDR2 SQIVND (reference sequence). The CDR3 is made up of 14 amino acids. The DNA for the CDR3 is TGTGCCAGTAGACCAAAAACTGTTTCCTACGAGCAGTACTTC. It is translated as CASRPKTVSYEQYF.

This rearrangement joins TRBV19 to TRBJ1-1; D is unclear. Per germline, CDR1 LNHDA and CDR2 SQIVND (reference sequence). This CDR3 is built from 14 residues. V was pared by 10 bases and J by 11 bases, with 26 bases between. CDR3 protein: CATQSALISGEAFF. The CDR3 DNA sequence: TGTGCCACTCAGTCCGCGCTCATCTCTGGAGAGGCTTTCTTT.

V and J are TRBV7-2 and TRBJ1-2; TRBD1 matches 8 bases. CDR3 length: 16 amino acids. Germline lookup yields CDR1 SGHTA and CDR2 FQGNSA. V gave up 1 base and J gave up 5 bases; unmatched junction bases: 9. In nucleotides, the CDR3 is TGTGCCAGCAGCTTAGTACCCCTGGACAGGGATTATGGCTACACCTTC. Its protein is CASSLVPLDRDYGYTF.

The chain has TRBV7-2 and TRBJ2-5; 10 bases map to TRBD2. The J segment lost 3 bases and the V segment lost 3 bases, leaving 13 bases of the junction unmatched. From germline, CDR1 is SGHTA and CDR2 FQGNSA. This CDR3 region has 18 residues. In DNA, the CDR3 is TGTGCCAGCAGCTTCCCCGGGTGGAGTAGCGGGGGGAAAGAGACCCAGTACTTC. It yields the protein CASSFPGWSSGGKETQYF. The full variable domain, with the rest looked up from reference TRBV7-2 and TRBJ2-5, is GAGVSQSPSNKVTEKGKDVELRCDPISGHTALYWYRQSLGQGLEFLIYFQGNSAPDKSGLPSDRFSAERTGGSVSTLTIQRTQQEDSAVYLCASSFPGWSSGGKETQYFGPGTRLLVL.

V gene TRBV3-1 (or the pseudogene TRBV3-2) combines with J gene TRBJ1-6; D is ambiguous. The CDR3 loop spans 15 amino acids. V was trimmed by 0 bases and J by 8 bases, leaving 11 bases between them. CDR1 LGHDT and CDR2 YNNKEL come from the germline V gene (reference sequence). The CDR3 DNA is TGTGCCAGCAGCCAAGATCTCGCGGCACATTCACCCCTCCACTTT. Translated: CASSQDLAAHSPLHF.

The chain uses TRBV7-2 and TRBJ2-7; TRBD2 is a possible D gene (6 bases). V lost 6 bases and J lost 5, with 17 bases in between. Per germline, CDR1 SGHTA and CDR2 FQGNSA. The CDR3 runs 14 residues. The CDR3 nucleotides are TGTGCCAGCAGTCTGGAAGGGAGGTTCCACGAGCAGTACTTC. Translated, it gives CASSLEGRFHEQYF.

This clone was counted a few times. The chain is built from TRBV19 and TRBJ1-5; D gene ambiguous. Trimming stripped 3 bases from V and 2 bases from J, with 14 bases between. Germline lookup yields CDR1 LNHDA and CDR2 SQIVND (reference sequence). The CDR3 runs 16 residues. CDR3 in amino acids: CASSMVGRQGNQPQHF. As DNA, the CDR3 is TGTGCCAGTAGTATGGTGGGTCGGCAGGGCAATCAGCCCCAGCATTTT.

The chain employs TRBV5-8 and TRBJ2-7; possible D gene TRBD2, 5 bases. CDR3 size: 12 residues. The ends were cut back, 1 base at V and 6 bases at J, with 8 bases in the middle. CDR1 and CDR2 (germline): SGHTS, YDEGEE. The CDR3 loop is CASSLRGSEQYF. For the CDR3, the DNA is TGTGCCAGCAGCTTGAGAGGGAGCGAGCAGTACTTC.

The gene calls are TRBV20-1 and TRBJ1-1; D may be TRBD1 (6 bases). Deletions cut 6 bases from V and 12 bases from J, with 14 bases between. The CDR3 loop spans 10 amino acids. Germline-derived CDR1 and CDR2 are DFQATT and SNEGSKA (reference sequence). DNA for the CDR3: TGCAGTGCAATTCGACAGGAAACTTTCTTT. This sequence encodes CSAIRQETFF.